A single sample gave rise to the 3 T cell receptor beta chains below, sequenced in a study of identical twins. TCRdb processed the 5' RACE reads anew with MiXCR; each CDR3 protein has one entry. Of roughly 500,000 distinct CDR3 sequences detected, around 20% appear once; the ten largest clones hold 0.75% to 0.95%. Separately, the same data were catalogued under a study of T cells expressing NK-cell markers.

The sample consisted of CD4+ T cells sorted from blood. Every receptor here comes from a woman between 18 and 29 years old in good health.

There are a few counts of this clonotype. This chain connects TRBV4-2 to TRBJ1-1; 10 bases are a match to TRBD1. CDR3 length: 15 residues. Unmatched junction bases numbered 6, after V lost 4 bases and J lost 4 bases. Germline V gives CDR1 LGHNA, CDR2 YNFKEQ. The CDR3 sequence: CASSPSTGGGTEAFF. The CDR3 coding sequence is TGTGCCAGCAGCCCGTCGACAGGGGGCGGCACTGAAGCTTTCTTT.

On this clonotype: One junction end disagrees with the germline gene, perhaps due to a read error. The rearrangement joins TRBV10-3 to TRBJ1-1; D is perhaps TRBD1 (5 bases). The CDR3 is made up of 11 amino acids. The germline V gene encodes CDR1 ENHRY and CDR2 SYGVKD. CDR3 loop: CVIRADTEAFF. CDR3 bases: TGTGTCATCAGGGCCGACACTGAAGCTTTCTTT.

The chain recombines TRBV20-1 with TRBJ2-1, with D tentatively TRBD1 (5 bases). V shed 2 bases and J shed 8 bases, with 19 bases lying between them. CDR1 is DFQATT, CDR2 SNEGSKA, per germline (reference sequence). CDR3 size: 15 residues. CDR3: CSARPRRQGPHEQFF. CDR3 bases: TGCAGTGCTAGACCCCGCCGGCAGGGCCCCCATGAGCAGTTCTTC.